Listed below are T cell receptor beta chains from one sample, sequenced in a study of blood T cell repertoires in COVID-19. Assay used: immunoSEQ multiplex PCR; TCRdb lists only in-frame clones, some missing. Of around 200,000 clones listed, 85% to 90% are singletons. Sequencing was carried out using peripheral blood. The source is a man aged 35-49 years with active or convalescent COVID-19. The CDR3 runs from the conserved cysteine through the conserved F or W. A D gene is named only where the DNA matches it firmly.

CDR3aa: CASSIRQEKLFF; CDR3nt: TGTGCCAGTAGTATTCGCCAGGAAAAACTGTTTTTT; v_gene: TRBV19; d_gene: -; j_gene: TRBJ1-4
CDR3aa: CASSLAEGQSGGFEAFF; CDR3nt: TGTGCCAGCAGTTTAGCCGAAGGACAGTCAGGGGGGTTTGAAGCTTTCTTT; v_gene: TRBV28; d_gene: TRBD1; j_gene: TRBJ1-1
CDR3aa: CASSYSTGDYGYTF; CDR3nt: TGTGCCAGCAGCTACTCTACAGGGGACTATGGCTACACCTTC; v_gene: TRBV7-9; d_gene: TRBD1; j_gene: TRBJ1-2
CDR3aa: CASSVDYSYNEQFF; CDR3nt: TGTGCCAGCAGCGTAGACTATTCCTACAATGAGCAGTTCTTC; v_gene: TRBV9; d_gene: -; j_gene: TRBJ2-1
CDR3aa: CASSFWSSGNTIYF; CDR3nt: TGTGCCAGCAGCTTTTGGAGTTCGGGAAACACCATATATTTT; v_gene: TRBV5-6; d_gene: -; j_gene: TRBJ1-3
CDR3aa: CASSSHGTGADIQYF; CDR3nt: TGCGCCAGCAGCTCACACGGGACAGGTGCGGACATTCAGTACTTC; v_gene: TRBV5-1; d_gene: TRBD1; j_gene: TRBJ2-4
CDR3aa: CASSQAGEGAGEKLFF; CDR3nt: TGCGCCAGCAGCCAAGCTGGTGAAGGGGCCGGTGAAAAACTGTTTTTT; v_gene: TRBV4-3; d_gene: -; j_gene: TRBJ1-4
CDR3aa: CAWMRDFIGYGYTF; CDR3nt: TGTGCCTGGATGAGGGACTTCATCGGCTATGGCTACACCTTC; v_gene: TRBV30; d_gene: -; j_gene: TRBJ1-2
CDR3aa: CASSFWDRGFNYGYTF; CDR3nt: TGTGCCAGCAGTTTTTGGGACAGGGGTTTTAACTATGGCTACACCTTC; v_gene: TRBV28; d_gene: TRBD1; j_gene: TRBJ1-2
CDR3aa: CASRTGESYNSPLHF; CDR3nt: TGCGCCAGCCGCACAGGGGAAAGCTATAATTCACCCCTCCACTTT; v_gene: TRBV5-1; d_gene: TRBD1; j_gene: TRBJ1-6
CDR3aa: CASKGLAGMMGDTQYF; CDR3nt: TGCGCCAGTAAAGGGCTAGCGGGGATGATGGGAGATACGCAGTATTTT; v_gene: TRBV4-1; d_gene: TRBD2; j_gene: TRBJ2-3